This T cell receptor beta chain was documented in a study of Ad26.COV2.S vaccination and SARS-CoV-2 variants. Treatment denoted: 15 to 20 received Ad26.COV2.S at low or high dose, single or two shots; 5 received placebo; per-sample allocation not given. The samples date from day 63 after the first vaccine or placebo injection. This person who donated was an adult of 18-55 years in Boston. Measured with immunoSEQ multiplex PCR; TCRdb has only the in-frame clones, and not every one. The table shows 300,000 to 350,000 clones, with 88% occurring only once. This CDR3 has 15 amino acids. V was cut by 5 bases and J by 0 bases, with 14 bases left in between. Per the germline V gene, CDR1 is KGHSH and CDR2 is LQKENI.

The receptor comes from a person between 18 and 65 years old who received the Ad26.COV2.S COVID-19 vaccine or a placebo. The chain uses TRBV18 and TRBJ2-7; a possible D gene is TRBD1 (6 bases). The material was peripheral blood, obtained in a trial of Ad26.COV2.S vaccine versus placebo. The CDR3 DNA sequence: TGTGCCAGCTCAATAGGGACATCAATCTCCTACGAGCAGTACTTC. Its translation is CASSIGTSISYEQYF.